This entry lists 14 T cell receptor beta chains sequenced from one sample in a study of blood T cell repertoires in COVID-19. Generated by immunoSEQ multiplex PCR, the TCRdb table keeps only in-frame clones and is missing some. Of some 97,000 clones listed, 70% to 80% are singletons. Sequencing was carried out using peripheral blood. The receptor set was obtained from a man between 65 and 85 years old with active or convalescent COVID-19.

The chain has TRBV4-1 and TRBJ1-4; a weak D match, TRBD1 (6 bases). This CDR3 has 15 amino acids. Trimming stripped 4 bases from V and 0 bases from J, with 9 bases between. The germline gives CDR1 MGHRA, CDR2 YSYEKL. The chain's CDR3 is CASSRTVATNEKLFF. The DNA for the CDR3 is TGCGCCAGCAGCCGGACAGTTGCAACTAATGAAAAACTGTTTTTT.

The V gene is TRBV4-1, the J gene TRBJ1-5, with D possibly TRBD1 on 6 matching bases. V was trimmed by 3 bases and J by 2 bases, leaving 14 bases between them. The CDR3 has 16 residues. CDR1 is MGHRA and CDR2 is YSYEKL in the germline V gene. The CDR3 sequence: CASSQAQGIGNQPQHF. The CDR3 DNA reads as TGCGCCAGCAGCCAGGCACAGGGTATAGGCAATCAGCCCCAGCATTTT.

The chain carries TRBV20-1 and TRBJ2-5, with unresolved D. Germline V CDR1 and CDR2: DFQATT, SNEGSKA (reference sequence). CDR3 length: 11 amino acids. Trimming stripped 6 bases from V and 5 bases from J, with 10 bases between. CDR3 loop: CSAPVRETQYF. The CDR3, as DNA: TGCAGTGCCCCCGTGAGGGAGACCCAGTACTTC.

The chain is built from TRBV7-9 and TRBJ2-7; 7 positions agree with TRBD2. J lost 1 base, V lost 5 bases, and 11 bases had no gene match. The germline gives CDR1 SEHNR, CDR2 FQNEAQ (reference sequence). The CDR3 loop spans 16 amino acids. The CDR3 sequence: CASSAHTTGGSYEQYF. CDR3 bases: TGTGCCAGCAGCGCCCACACTACCGGGGGGTCCTACGAGCAGTACTTC.

On this clone itself: An end of the junction differs from the germline gene, which may be a read error. This chain connects TRBV13 to TRBJ2-4; the D gene is possibly TRBD2 (6 bases). CDR1 is PRHDT, CDR2 FYEKMQ, per germline (reference sequence). The CDR3 is 16 amino acids. As DNA, the CDR3 is TGTGCCAGCAGCGTAGGGACTGCCCTAGCCAAAAACATTCAGTACTTC. It specifies CASSVGTALAKNIQYF.

This clone was seen a few times. This chain links TRBV5-8 with TRBJ2-7, with 9 bases fitting TRBD2. CDR1 and CDR2 from the germline V gene are SGHTS and YDEGEE. With V trimmed by 1 base and J by 2 bases, 4 bases remained unmatched. The CDR3 runs 15 residues. In DNA form, the CDR3 reads TGTGCCAGCAGCTTGTTTGCGGGAGGGACCTACGAGCAGTACTTC. Its protein product is CASSLFAGGTYEQYF.

The chain couples TRBV30 to TRBJ2-1, with TRBD2 matching over 9 bases. V lost 0 bases, J lost 0 bases, and 3 bases stayed unmatched. CDR1 is GTSNPN and CDR2 is SVGIG in the germline V gene (reference sequence). The CDR3 contains 16 residues. CDR3 sequence (DNA): TGTGCCTGGAGTGTAACAGCGGGGGGCTCCTACAATGAGCAGTTCTTC. Encoded protein: CAWSVTAGGSYNEQFF.

This clone was seen once. The chain uses TRBV6-5 and TRBJ1-5, with TRBD1 as a possible D gene (5 bases). Germline CDR1 is MNHEY and CDR2 is SVGAGI. The CDR3 sequence is 14 residues long. V gave up 4 bases and J gave up 4 bases, with 11 bases separating them. As DNA, the CDR3 is TGTGCCAGCAGTTTCGACAGAGCGAATCAGCCCCAGCATTTT. Its translation is CASSFDRANQPQHF.

The rearrangement uses TRBV2 and TRBJ1-5; no definite D call. The CDR3 loop spans 14 amino acids. V lost 3 bases to trimming and J lost 6 bases, with 12 bases between them. Per germline, CDR1 SNHLY and CDR2 FYNNEI. The CDR3: CASSELNPGQPQHF. The CDR3, as DNA: TGTGCCAGCAGTGAGCTTAATCCGGGTCAGCCCCAGCATTTT.

The chain links TRBV13 to TRBJ1-4; no reliable D call. Trimming stripped 5 bases from V and 8 bases from J, with 12 bases between. CDR1 is PRHDT and CDR2 is FYEKMQ in the germline V gene (reference sequence). This CDR3 region has 13 residues. Here the CDR3 reads CASSPGWSEKLFF. In nucleotides, the CDR3 is TGTGCCAGCAGCCCCGGGTGGAGCGAAAAACTGTTTTTT.

The chain carries TRBV4-2 and TRBJ1-5; TRBD1 agrees at 8 bases. The trim removed 2 bases at V and 4 bases at J, leaving 7 bases unmatched. Germline V gene data show CDR1 as LGHNA and CDR2 as YNFKEQ. The CDR3 consists of 16 residues. DNA of the CDR3: TGTGCCAGCAGCCAATTCCAGGGGGCAAGGAATCAGCCCCAGCATTTT. Translated, it gives CASSQFQGARNQPQHF.

This clone was observed a single time. This chain uses TRBV5-1 with TRBJ2-7; D may be TRBD2 (5 bases). Germline assignment: CDR1 SGHRS and CDR2 YFSETQ. This CDR3 has 15 amino acids. Between the trimmed V and J ends, which lost 3 bases and 4 bases, there was a span of 17 bases. Here the CDR3 DNA reads TGCGCCAGCAGCTACCTAAGCGGAGCCATTTACGAGCAGTACTTC. The encoded protein is CASSYLSGAIYEQYF.

The V and J genes are TRBV19 and TRBJ1-2; 7 positions match TRBD1. Germline-derived CDR1 and CDR2 are LNHDA and SQIVND (reference sequence). Losses at the gene ends were 6 bases for V and 5 bases for J; bases not matched to a gene: 6. The CDR3 loop spans 13 amino acids. The chain's CDR3 is CASRPDRLYGYTF. The CDR3 DNA sequence: TGTGCCAGTAGACCGGACAGGCTTTATGGCTACACCTTC.

The rearrangement uses TRBV3-1 (or the pseudogene TRBV3-2) and TRBJ1-1; the D gene is possibly TRBD1 (5 bases). Trimming removed 1 base from V and 3 bases from J, with 18 bases in between. Germline lookup yields CDR1 LGHDT and CDR2 YNNKEL (reference sequence). The CDR3 runs to 17 residues. The CDR3 reads CASSQGLNRGWDTEAFF. DNA of the CDR3: TGTGCCAGCAGCCAAGGGCTTAATAGGGGTTGGGACACTGAAGCTTTCTTT.